What follows describes a single TCR beta chain. The data originate from a study of blood T cell repertoires in COVID-19. Study in general: Samples taken during acute and convalescent COVID-19 were collected in the United States, Italy and Spain.

Per the original data handling: Amplification with reference gene primers provided the estimates of nucleated cell counts. TCRdb's table, derived via immunoSEQ multiplex PCR, lists solely in-frame clones and lacks some. V, J and clone size derive from that table, while D and trimming were established from the DNA sequence. The sample has fewer than 200,000 clones, about 88% seen once. The CDR3 covers 16 residues. The trim removed 2 bases at V and 5 bases at J, leaving 5 bases unmatched. CDR1 and CDR2 (germline): MNHEY, SVGEGT. Material for sequencing was peripheral blood. The sequence derives from a man aged 55 to 70 with acute or convalescent COVID-19. V and J are TRBV6-2 or TRBV6-3 and TRBJ2-3; TRBD2 matches at 12 bases. The CDR3 sequence: CASSYPLAGGGDTQYF. The CDR3 DNA sequence: TGTGCCAGCAGTTACCCGCTAGCGGGGGGGGGAGATACGCAGTATTTT.